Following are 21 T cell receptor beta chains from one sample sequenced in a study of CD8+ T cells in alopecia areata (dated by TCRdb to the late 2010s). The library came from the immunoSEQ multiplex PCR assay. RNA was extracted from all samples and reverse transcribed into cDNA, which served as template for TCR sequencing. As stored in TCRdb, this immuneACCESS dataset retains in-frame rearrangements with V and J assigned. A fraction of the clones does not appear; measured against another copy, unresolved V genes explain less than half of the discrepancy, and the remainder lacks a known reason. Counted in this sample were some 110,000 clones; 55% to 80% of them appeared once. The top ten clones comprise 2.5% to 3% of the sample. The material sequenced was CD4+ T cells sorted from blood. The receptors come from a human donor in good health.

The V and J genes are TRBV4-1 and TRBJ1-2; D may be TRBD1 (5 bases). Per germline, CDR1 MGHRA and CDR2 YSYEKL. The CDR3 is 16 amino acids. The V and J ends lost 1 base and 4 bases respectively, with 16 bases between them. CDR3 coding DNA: TGCGCCAGCAGCCAAGGAGGGGCAGGTGCGATCTATGGCTACACCTTC. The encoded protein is CASSQGGAGAIYGYTF.

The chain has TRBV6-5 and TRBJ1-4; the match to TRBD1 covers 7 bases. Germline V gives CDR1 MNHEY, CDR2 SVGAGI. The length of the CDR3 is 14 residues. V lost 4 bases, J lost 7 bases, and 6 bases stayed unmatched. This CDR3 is CASSSRTGAEKLFF. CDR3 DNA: TGTGCCAGCAGTTCCCGGACAGGAGCTGAAAAACTGTTTTTT.

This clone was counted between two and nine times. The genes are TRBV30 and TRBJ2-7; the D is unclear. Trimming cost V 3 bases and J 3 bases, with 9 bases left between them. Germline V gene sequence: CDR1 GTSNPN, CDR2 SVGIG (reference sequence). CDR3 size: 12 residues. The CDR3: CAWRPNSYEQYF. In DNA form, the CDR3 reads TGTGCCTGGAGACCAAACAGCTACGAGCAGTACTTC.

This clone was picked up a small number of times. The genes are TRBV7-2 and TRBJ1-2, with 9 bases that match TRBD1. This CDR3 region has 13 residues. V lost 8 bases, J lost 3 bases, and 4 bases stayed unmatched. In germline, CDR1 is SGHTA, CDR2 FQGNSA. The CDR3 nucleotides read TGTGCCAGCCGGACAGGGGTGGACTATGGCTACACCTTC. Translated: CASRTGVDYGYTF.

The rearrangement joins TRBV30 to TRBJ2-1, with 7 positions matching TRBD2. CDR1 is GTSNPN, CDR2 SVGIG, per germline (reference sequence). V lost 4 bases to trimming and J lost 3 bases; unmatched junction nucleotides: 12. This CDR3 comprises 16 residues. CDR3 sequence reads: CAWTPPGRGNYNEQFF. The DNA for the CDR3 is TGTGCCTGGACGCCCCCCGGGCGGGGGAACTACAATGAGCAGTTCTTC. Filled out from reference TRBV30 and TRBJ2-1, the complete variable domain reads SQTIHQWPATLVQPVGSPLSLECTVEGTSNPNLYWYRQAAGRGLQLLFYSVGIGQISSEVPQNLSASRPQDRQFILSSKKLLLSDSGFYLCAWTPPGRGNYNEQFFGPGTRLTVL.

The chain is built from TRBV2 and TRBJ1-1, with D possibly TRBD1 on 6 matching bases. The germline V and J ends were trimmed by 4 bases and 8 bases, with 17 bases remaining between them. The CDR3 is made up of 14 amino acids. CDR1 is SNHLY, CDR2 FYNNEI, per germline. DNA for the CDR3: TGTGCCAGCAGTGTCGTGCAAGGGGGTGGAGAAGCTTTCTTT. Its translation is CASSVVQGGGEAFF.

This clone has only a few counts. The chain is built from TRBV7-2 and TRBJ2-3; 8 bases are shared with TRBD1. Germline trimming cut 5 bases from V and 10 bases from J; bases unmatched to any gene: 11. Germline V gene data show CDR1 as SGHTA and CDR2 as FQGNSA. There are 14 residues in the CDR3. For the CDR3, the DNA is TGTGCCAGCAGCAGGGGTTTCGGGACAGGTCCGCAGTATTTT. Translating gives CASSRGFGTGPQYF.

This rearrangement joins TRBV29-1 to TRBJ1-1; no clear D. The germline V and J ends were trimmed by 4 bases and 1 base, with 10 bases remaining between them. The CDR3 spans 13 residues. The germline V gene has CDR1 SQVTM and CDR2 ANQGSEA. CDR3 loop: CSVGPSANTEAFF. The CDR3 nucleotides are TGCAGCGTTGGGCCCTCGGCGAACACTGAAGCTTTCTTT. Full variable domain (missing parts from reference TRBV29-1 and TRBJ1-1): SAVISQKPSRDICQRGTSLTIQCQVDSQVTMMFWYRQQPGQSLTLIATANQGSEATYESGFVIDKFPISRPNLTFSTLTVSNMSPEDSSIYLCSVGPSANTEAFFGQGTRLTVV.

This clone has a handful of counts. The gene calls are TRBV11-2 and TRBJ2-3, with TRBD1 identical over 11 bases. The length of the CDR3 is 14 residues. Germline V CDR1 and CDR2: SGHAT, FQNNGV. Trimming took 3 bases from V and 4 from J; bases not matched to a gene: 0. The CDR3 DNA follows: TGTGCCAGCAGCTTGGACAGGGGGCCAGATACGCAGTATTTT. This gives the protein CASSLDRGPDTQYF.

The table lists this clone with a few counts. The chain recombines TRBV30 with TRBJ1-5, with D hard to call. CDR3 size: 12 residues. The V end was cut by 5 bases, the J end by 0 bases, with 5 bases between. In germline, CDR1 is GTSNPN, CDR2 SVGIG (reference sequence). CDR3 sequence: CAWQNSNQPQHF. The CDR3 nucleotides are TGTGCCTGGCAAAATAGCAATCAGCCCCAGCATTTT.

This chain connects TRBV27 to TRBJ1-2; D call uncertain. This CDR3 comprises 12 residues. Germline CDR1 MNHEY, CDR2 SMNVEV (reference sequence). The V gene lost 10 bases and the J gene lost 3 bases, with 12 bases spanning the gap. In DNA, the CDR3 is TGTGCCACCCTGGCAAAGTACTATGGCTACACCTTC. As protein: CATLAKYYGYTF.

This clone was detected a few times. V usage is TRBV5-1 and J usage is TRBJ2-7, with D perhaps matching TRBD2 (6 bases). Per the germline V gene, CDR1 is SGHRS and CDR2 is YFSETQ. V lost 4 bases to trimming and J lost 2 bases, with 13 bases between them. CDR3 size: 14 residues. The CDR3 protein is CASSGNRGTYEQYF. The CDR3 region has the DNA TGCGCCAGCAGCGGAAATCGGGGGACCTACGAGCAGTACTTC.

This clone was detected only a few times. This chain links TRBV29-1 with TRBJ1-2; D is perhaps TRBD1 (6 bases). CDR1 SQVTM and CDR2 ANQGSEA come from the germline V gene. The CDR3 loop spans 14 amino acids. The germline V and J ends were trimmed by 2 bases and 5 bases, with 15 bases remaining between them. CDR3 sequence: CSVESARGGYGYTF. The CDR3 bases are TGCAGCGTTGAAAGTGCCAGGGGAGGATATGGCTACACCTTC. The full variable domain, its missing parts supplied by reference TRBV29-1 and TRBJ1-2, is SAVISQKPSRDICQRGTSLTIQCQVDSQVTMMFWYRQQPGQSLTLIATANQGSEATYESGFVIDKFPISRPNLTFSTLTVSNMSPEDSSIYLCSVESARGGYGYTFGSGTRLTVV.

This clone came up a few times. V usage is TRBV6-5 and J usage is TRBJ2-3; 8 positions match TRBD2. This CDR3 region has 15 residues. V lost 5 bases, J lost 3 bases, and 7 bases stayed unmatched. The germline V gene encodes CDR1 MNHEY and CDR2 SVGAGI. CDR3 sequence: CASSPGGAWTDTQYF. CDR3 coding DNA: TGTGCCAGCAGTCCCGGGGGGGCATGGACAGATACGCAGTATTTT.

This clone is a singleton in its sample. CDR3 in amino acids: CASNRAFRSTGELFF. The CDR3 DNA is TGTGCCAGCAATAGGGCTTTTAGGTCCACCGGGGAGCTGTTTTTT. This sequence joins TRBV6-5 and TRBJ2-2; D unclear. Germline V lookup: CDR1 MNHEY, CDR2 SVGAGI. Trimming left V 7 bases short and J 4 bases short, with 16 bases between. The CDR3 runs 15 residues.

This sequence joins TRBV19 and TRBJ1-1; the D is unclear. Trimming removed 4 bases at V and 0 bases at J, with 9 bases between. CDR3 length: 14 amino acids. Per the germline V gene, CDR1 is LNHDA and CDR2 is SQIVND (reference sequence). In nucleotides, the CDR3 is TGTGCCAGTAGTAGGTATCTTCTGAACACTGAAGCTTTCTTT. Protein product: CASSRYLLNTEAFF.

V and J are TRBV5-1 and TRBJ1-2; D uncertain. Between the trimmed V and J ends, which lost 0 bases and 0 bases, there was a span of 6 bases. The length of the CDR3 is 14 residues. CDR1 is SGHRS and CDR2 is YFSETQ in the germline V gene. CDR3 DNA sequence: TGCGCCAGCAGCTTGGAAGGTACTAACTATGGCTACACCTTC. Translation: CASSLEGTNYGYTF.

The CDR3: CASSPGQGLNTEAFF. The CDR3, as DNA: TGTGCCAGCAGTCCGGGACAGGGGCTAAACACTGAAGCTTTCTTT. The gene calls are TRBV6-5 and TRBJ1-1; 10 bases align to TRBD1. Germline V gene data show CDR1 as MNHEY and CDR2 as SVGAGI. Trimming cost V 5 bases and J 2 bases; bases outside gene matches: 5. This CDR3 spans 15 amino acids.

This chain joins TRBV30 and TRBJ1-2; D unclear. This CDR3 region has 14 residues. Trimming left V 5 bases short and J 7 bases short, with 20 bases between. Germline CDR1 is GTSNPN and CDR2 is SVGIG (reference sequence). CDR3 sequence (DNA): TGTGCCTGGGACGCCCTACGAGGCTTAAGTGGCTACACCTTC. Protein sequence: CAWDALRGLSGYTF.

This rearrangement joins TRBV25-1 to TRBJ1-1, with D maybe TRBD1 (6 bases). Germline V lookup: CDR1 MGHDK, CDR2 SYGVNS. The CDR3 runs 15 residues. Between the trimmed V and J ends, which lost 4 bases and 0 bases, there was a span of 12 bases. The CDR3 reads CASSAGQTMNTEAFF. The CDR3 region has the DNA TGTGCCAGCAGTGCTGGACAGACCATGAACACTGAAGCTTTCTTT. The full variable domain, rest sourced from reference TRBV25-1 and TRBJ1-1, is EADIYQTPRYLVIGTGKKITLECSQTMGHDKMYWYQQDPGMELHLIHYSYGVNSTEKGDLSSESTVSRIRTEHFPLTLESARPSHTSQYLCASSAGQTMNTEAFFGQGTRLTVV.

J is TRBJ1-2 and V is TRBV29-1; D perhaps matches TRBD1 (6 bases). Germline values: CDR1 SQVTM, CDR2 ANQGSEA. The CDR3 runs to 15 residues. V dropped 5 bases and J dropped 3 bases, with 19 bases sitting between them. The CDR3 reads CSVKTEDRSYYGYTF. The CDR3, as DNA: TGCAGCGTTAAAACCGAGGACAGATCCTACTATGGCTACACCTTC.